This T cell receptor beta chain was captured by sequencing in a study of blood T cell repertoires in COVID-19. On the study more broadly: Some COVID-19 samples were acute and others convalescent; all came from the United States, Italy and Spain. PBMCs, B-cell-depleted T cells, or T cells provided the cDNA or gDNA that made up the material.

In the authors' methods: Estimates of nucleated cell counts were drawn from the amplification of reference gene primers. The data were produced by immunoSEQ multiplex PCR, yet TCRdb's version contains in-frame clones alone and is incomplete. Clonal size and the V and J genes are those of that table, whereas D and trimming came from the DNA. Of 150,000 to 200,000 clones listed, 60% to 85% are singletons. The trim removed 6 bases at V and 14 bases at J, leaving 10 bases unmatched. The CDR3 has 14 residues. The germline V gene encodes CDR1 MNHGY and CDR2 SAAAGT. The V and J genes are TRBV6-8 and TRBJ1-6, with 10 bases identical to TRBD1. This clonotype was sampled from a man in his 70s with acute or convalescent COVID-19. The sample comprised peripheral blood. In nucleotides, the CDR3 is TGTGCCAGCAGCCTGGGACAGGGGTTAGAGGCCCTCCACTTT. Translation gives CASSLGQGLEALHF.